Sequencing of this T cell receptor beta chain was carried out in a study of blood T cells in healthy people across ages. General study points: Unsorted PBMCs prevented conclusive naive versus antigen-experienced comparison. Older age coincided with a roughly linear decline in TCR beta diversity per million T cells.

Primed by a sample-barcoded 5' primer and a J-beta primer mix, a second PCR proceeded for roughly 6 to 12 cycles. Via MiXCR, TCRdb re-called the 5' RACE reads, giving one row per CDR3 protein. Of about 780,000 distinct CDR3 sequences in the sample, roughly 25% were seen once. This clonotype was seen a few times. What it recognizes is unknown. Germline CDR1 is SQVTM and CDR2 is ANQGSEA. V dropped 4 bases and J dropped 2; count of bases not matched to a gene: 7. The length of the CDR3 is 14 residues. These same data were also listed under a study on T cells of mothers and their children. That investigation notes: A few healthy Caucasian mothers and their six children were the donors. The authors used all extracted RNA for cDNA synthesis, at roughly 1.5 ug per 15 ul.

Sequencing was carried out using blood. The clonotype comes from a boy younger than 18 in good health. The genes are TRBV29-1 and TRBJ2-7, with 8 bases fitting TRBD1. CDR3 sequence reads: CSVVTRGRAYEQYF. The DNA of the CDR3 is TGCAGCGTTGTAACCAGGGGGCGAGCCTACGAGCAGTACTTC.